This TCR beta chain was captured in a study of T cell responses to AZD1222 COVID-19 vaccine. Findings and caveats of the study: Without day 14 samples, only post-peak T cell repertoires were studied. The donor group comprised mostly white British people and more females; the analysis possibly underestimated clonal diversity.

The V and J ends lost 3 bases and 5 bases respectively, with 7 bases between them. This CDR3 is built from 12 residues. Repertoires were generated with immunoSEQ multiplex PCR, while TCRdb's copy carries only in-frame clones and drops some. The data contain 210,000 or so clones, about 92% of them singletons. As for this clone: Its antigen is unknown.

The material sequenced was peripheral blood, taken on day 0 of MenACWY control vaccination. This chain links TRBV12-3 or TRBV12-4 with TRBJ1-1; D remains ambiguous. The receptor comes from an adult in good health. The CDR3 protein is CASSFTSTEAFF. The CDR3 coding sequence is TGTGCCAGCAGTTTTACAAGTACTGAAGCTTTCTTT.